A single sample is the source of the 27 T cell receptor beta chains below, sequenced in a study of T cells in Graves' hyperthyroidism and ophthalmopathy (dated by TCRdb to about 2019). Preparation of the library involved multiplex PCR. Sequencing took place on an Illumina HiSeq 2000. The TCR beta CDR3 regions were amplified from the RNA transcripts. For the first round of RT-PCR on the TCR CDR3, the HTBI primer set was used together with the Qiagen OneStep RT-PCR kit. TCRdb reanalyzed the raw reads on its own, using fastp at Q25 for trimming and MiXCR for clone calling, and kept in-frame beta chains. Every distinct CDR3 protein forms one entry, paired with its most common genes and DNA. Counted in this sample were hundreds of thousands of distinct CDR3 sequences; 35% of them appeared once. The leading ten clones occupy around 29% of the sample. Sequenced material: blood. All receptors derive from a woman between 35 and 50 years old with Graves' hyperthyroidism.

A word on this clonotype: With a much larger clone just one base away, this may be a read error. This chain connects TRBV12-3 or TRBV12-4 to TRBJ1-1, with D perhaps matching TRBD1 (5 bases). The V gene lost 11 bases and the J gene lost 7 bases, with 14 bases spanning the gap. This CDR3 contains 11 residues. This chain's CDR3 is CAGYRGSEAFF. CDR3 coding DNA: TGTGCCGGTTACCGGGGCAGTGAAGCTTTCTTT.

The V call is TRBV5-6, the J call TRBJ1-6, with D perhaps TRBD1 (5 bases). V was shortened by 0 bases and J by 7 bases, with 17 bases between the two germline ends. Germline V gives CDR1 SGHDT, CDR2 YYEEEE. This CDR3 is 17 amino acids long. The CDR3 is CASSLVWDAPSNSPLHF. The CDR3 DNA follows: TGTGCCAGCAGCTTGGTGTGGGACGCCCCGTCAAATTCACCCCTCCACTTT.

This clonotype was detected ten times or more. V usage is TRBV6-5 and J usage is TRBJ1-2; D is uncertain. Trimming pared 6 bases from V and 2 bases from J, leaving 10 bases between. Germline CDR1 reads MNHEY; CDR2 reads SVGAGI. This CDR3 comprises 13 residues. The CDR3 DNA reads TGTGCCAGCAGATTCGACGGGAACTATGGCTACACCTTC. Its protein product is CASRFDGNYGYTF.

This clonotype was seen repeatedly, ten times or more. J is TRBJ2-7 and V is TRBV7-2, with D possibly TRBD2 on 5 matching bases. This CDR3 spans 14 amino acids. V shed 4 bases and J shed 5 bases, with 15 bases lying between them. The V gene's germline CDR1 is SGHTA and CDR2 FQGNSA. The CDR3 bases are TGTGCCAGCAGCTCGGGATCCCGGCGCGACGAGCAGTACTTC. It is translated as CASSSGSRRDEQYF.

Points on this clonotype: This may arise from a read error, as a much more abundant clone is one base away. This chain uses TRBV20-1 with TRBJ1-1; TRBD1 is a possible D gene (6 bases). Germline CDR1 and CDR2: DFQATT and SNEGSKA (reference sequence). The CDR3 sequence is 15 residues long. The V end lost 8 bases, the J end lost 1 base, and 20 bases lay between the germline ends. DNA for the CDR3: TGCAGTCCTTCTAACAGGGAACCGACGAACACTGAAGCTTTCTTT. Protein: CSPSNREPTNTEAFF.

This clonotype has just a few counts. CDR3 in DNA: TGTGCCAGCCAGCAGCTTAGTATAGGGGGCACCTATGGCTACACCTTC. Translation gives CASQQLSIGGTYGYTF. The chain recombines TRBV5-8 with TRBJ1-2, with TRBD1 matching 7 bases. The CDR3 spans 16 residues. V gave up 7 bases and J gave up 4 bases; unmatched junction bases: 16. CDR1 SGHTS and CDR2 YDEGEE come from the germline V gene.

This clonotype has just a few counts. V usage is TRBV7-2 and J usage is TRBJ1-1; D gene unclear. The germline V gene encodes CDR1 SGHTA and CDR2 FQGNSA. The CDR3 length is 14 residues. V gave up 1 base and J gave up 2 bases, with 8 bases separating them. The CDR3 is CASSLGTPNTEAFF. The CDR3 DNA reads TGTGCCAGCAGCTTAGGGACTCCTAACACTGAAGCTTTCTTT.

There are many counts of this clonotype. This rearrangement joins TRBV7-9 to TRBJ2-7; D remains ambiguous. From germline, CDR1 is SEHNR and CDR2 FQNEAQ (reference sequence). Trimming cost V 8 bases and J 3 bases, with 14 bases left between them. CDR3 length: 13 residues. The CDR3 region is CASARQQNYEQYF. CDR3 coding DNA: TGTGCCAGCGCCCGGCAACAGAACTACGAGCAGTACTTC.

This clonotype came up many times. The rearrangement uses TRBV25-1 and TRBJ1-2, with D unresolved. The germline CDR1 and CDR2 sequences are MGHDK and SYGVNS. This CDR3 comprises 14 residues. V was cut by 3 bases and J by 4 bases, with 12 bases left in between. The DNA of the CDR3 is TGTGCCAGCAGTGACCCAGGCCTAACCTATGGCTACACCTTC. It specifies CASSDPGLTYGYTF.

In the case of this clonotype: No conserved phenylalanine or tryptophan is present at the end of the CDR3, so a read error is the likely explanation. In nucleotides, the CDR3 is TGCGCCAGCGGTGAAGGAGGTAATCAGCCCCAGCATCTT. Protein sequence: CASGEGGNQPQHL. This sequence joins TRBV10-2 and TRBJ1-5; no firm D call. CDR3 size: 13 residues. Germline V gene sequence: CDR1 WSHSY, CDR2 SAAADI.

This clonotype was observed at least ten times. The rearrangement joins TRBV10-3 to TRBJ1-5; 7 nucleotides match TRBD1. The CDR3 is made up of 14 amino acids. V was pared by 6 bases and J by 3 bases, with 5 bases of the junction left unmatched. From germline, CDR1 is ENHRY and CDR2 SYGVKD. In DNA, the CDR3 is TGTGCCATCAGCCGGGACAGCACCAATCAGCCCCAGCATTTT. Protein: CAISRDSTNQPQHF.

Points on this clonotype: The junction departs from the called germline gene at one end, perhaps through a read error. The V and J genes are TRBV10-3 and TRBJ1-3; TRBD1 agrees at 9 bases. This CDR3 is 16 amino acids long. Per the germline V gene, CDR1 is ENHRY and CDR2 is SYGVKD. CDR3 sequence (DNA): TGTGCCATCAGTGAGTCCGGACAGGGGACCGGAAACGCCATATATTTT. This codes for CAISESGQGTGNAIYF.

The chain recombines TRBV27 with TRBJ2-3; a weak D match, TRBD2 (5 bases). This CDR3 has 13 amino acids. Germline CDR1 reads MNHEY; CDR2 reads SMNVEV (reference sequence). V was pared by 0 bases and J by 4 bases, with 5 bases between. In nucleotides, the CDR3 is TGTGCCAGCAGTTTATCGAGGGCAGATACGCAGTATTTT. This encodes CASSLSRADTQYF.

About this clonotype: Germline and junction disagree at one end, which may indicate a read error. This sequence joins TRBV10-3 and TRBJ2-5; 12 nucleotides align to TRBD2. CDR3 length: 18 residues. The germline gives CDR1 ENHRY, CDR2 SYGVKD. The CDR3 reads CASSLLTPRTSGEETQYF. CDR3 nucleotide sequence: TGTGCCAGCAGTTTATTGACCCCTCGGACTAGCGGGGAAGAGACCCAGTACTTC.

The rearrangement links TRBV6-5 to TRBJ2-7, with D possibly matching TRBD1 (5 bases). The CDR3 is 14 residues long. CDR1 is MNHEY and CDR2 is SVGAGI in the germline V gene. The V and J ends lost 2 bases and 5 bases respectively, with 13 bases between them. The CDR3 spells CASSYQGRIHEQYF. The DNA of the CDR3 is TGTGCCAGCAGTTACCAGGGCAGGATCCACGAGCAGTACTTC.

Ten or more counts support this clonotype. The junction and the germline gene differ at one end; a read error may be behind it. The rearrangement links TRBV5-1 to TRBJ1-2; 8 bases fit TRBD1. This CDR3 contains 15 residues. Germline CDR1 SGHRS, CDR2 YFSETQ. The CDR3 loop is CASSLLGQGAYGYTF. DNA for the CDR3: TGTGCCAGCAGCTTGTTGGGGCAGGGGGCCTATGGCTACACCTTC.

In regard to this clonotype: A much larger clone differs from this one at a single base, so this may be a read error. V gene TRBV20-1 combines with J gene TRBJ1-5; 8 bases match TRBD1. Trimming at V came to 0 bases and at J to 11 bases, leaving 9 bases not matched to a gene. Germline CDR1 reads DFQATT; CDR2 reads SNEGSKA (reference sequence). This CDR3 region has 14 residues. CDR3 in DNA: TGCAGTGCTAGAGATGGTACAGGGGGTGGGACCCAGCATTTT. Translating gives CSARDGTGGGTQHF.

This clonotype appeared many times. The chain uses TRBV10-3 and TRBJ1-6, with D unclear. The CDR3 length is 13 residues. The germline gives CDR1 ENHRY, CDR2 SYGVKD. The ends were cut back, 6 bases at V and 5 bases at J, with 8 bases in the middle. CDR3 amino acids: CAISPLDNSPLHF. The CDR3 DNA sequence: TGTGCCATCAGCCCTTTGGATAATTCACCCCTCCACTTT.

The V and J genes are TRBV14 and TRBJ1-6; 11 nucleotides align to TRBD1. Germline V gene sequence: CDR1 SGHDN, CDR2 FVKESK. J lost 9 bases, V lost 1 base, and 2 bases had no gene match. This CDR3 comprises 15 residues. The CDR3 DNA follows: TGTGCCAGCAGCCAAGTTGGGACAGGGGGTTCACCCCTCCACTTT. Its translation: CASSQVGTGGSPLHF.

This chain uses TRBV5-4 with TRBJ1-2; D is perhaps TRBD1 (6 bases). With 5 bases removed from V and 5 bases from J, the gap between germline ends came to 13 bases. Per germline, CDR1 SGHNT and CDR2 YYREEE (reference sequence). This CDR3 region has 13 residues. The chain's CDR3 is CASSQRTAYGYTF. The CDR3 nucleotides read TGTGCCAGCAGTCAGAGGACAGCTTATGGCTACACCTTC.

The V and J genes are TRBV25-1 and TRBJ1-2, with a possible D match to TRBD1 (6 bases). Germline V gene data show CDR1 as MGHDK and CDR2 as SYGVNS. The CDR3 is 13 residues long. V was pared by 4 bases and J by 6 bases, with 12 bases between. CDR3 nucleotides: TGTGCCAGCAGTGGACAGGTCTGGAATGGCTACACCTTC. Protein sequence: CASSGQVWNGYTF.

This clonotype has ten or more counts. This chain links TRBV20-1 with TRBJ2-5; D is uncertain. CDR3 size: 16 residues. From germline, CDR1 is DFQATT and CDR2 SNEGSKA (reference sequence). V shed 0 bases and J shed 3 bases, with 17 bases lying between them. CDR3 protein: CSARDRLLPTEETQYF. The CDR3 nucleotides are TGCAGTGCTAGAGATCGACTGCTCCCCACGGAAGAGACCCAGTACTTC.

The DNA of the CDR3 is TGCGCCAGCAGCCAAGCCCCCGGGTCGAACACCGGGGAGCTGTTTTTT. Translated: CASSQAPGSNTGELFF. The rearrangement uses TRBV4-3 and TRBJ2-2; no clear D gene. V dropped 1 base and J dropped 0 bases, with 9 bases sitting between them. The CDR3 contains 16 residues. Germline assignment: CDR1 LGHNA and CDR2 YSLEER.

This sequence joins TRBV6-5 and TRBJ1-4; D may be TRBD1 (5 bases). This CDR3 is 14 amino acids long. Germline V gives CDR1 MNHEY, CDR2 SVGAGI. The ends were cut back, 5 bases at V and 8 bases at J, with 15 bases in the middle. CDR3 sequence: CASSPFGTEEKLFF. The CDR3 DNA is TGTGCCAGCAGTCCCTTTGGGACGGAGGAAAAACTGTTTTTT.

The chain has TRBV12-3 or TRBV12-4 and TRBJ2-7, with D perhaps being TRBD1 or TRBD2 (5 bases each). Trimming cost V 4 bases and J 3 bases, with 16 bases left between them. The CDR3 has 15 amino acids. The CDR3 DNA reads as TGTGCCAGCAGTTGGTTCGGGGCAGTGTTCTACGAGCAGTACTTC. Translating gives CASSWFGAVFYEQYF.

V and J are TRBV28 and TRBJ1-6, with D possibly being TRBD1 (5 bases). The germline CDR1 and CDR2 sequences are MDHEN and SYDVKM. This CDR3 is built from 15 residues. Trimming left V 7 bases short and J 9 bases short, with 19 bases between. Written as DNA, the CDR3 is TGTGCCAGCAATGGAGGAGACGGGGCAGGTTCACCCCTCCACTTT. It is translated as CASNGGDGAGSPLHF.

This clonotype was seen a handful of times. The gene calls are TRBV10-3 and TRBJ2-3, with TRBD2 identical over 7 bases. Losses at the gene ends were 7 bases for V and 5 bases for J; bases not matched to a gene: 15. Germline CDR1 and CDR2: ENHRY and SYGVKD. The CDR3 has 16 amino acids. This CDR3 reads CAIMSSGGGRGDTQYF. CDR3 sequence (DNA): TGTGCCATCATGTCGTCTGGCGGGGGAAGGGGAGATACGCAGTATTTT.